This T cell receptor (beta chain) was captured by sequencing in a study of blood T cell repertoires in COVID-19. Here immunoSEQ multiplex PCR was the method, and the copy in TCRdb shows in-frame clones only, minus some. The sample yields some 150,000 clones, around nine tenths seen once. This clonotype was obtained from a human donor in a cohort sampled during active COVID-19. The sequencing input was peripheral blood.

The chain's CDR3 is CASSRTGDGRNTIYF. CDR3 bases: TGTGCCAGCAGCCGGACAGGGGACGGGAGAAACACCATATATTTT. The chain couples TRBV6-5 to TRBJ1-3, with 9 bases that match TRBD1. J was trimmed by 5 bases and V by 6 bases; bases with no gene match: 8. The CDR3 sequence is 15 residues long. In germline, CDR1 is MNHEY, CDR2 SVGAGI.